This T cell receptor beta chain originates from a study of CD8 T cells in ankylosing spondylitis. Study-wide results and limits: Disease-linked clones displayed a CD8+ phenotype and appeared relatively rarely in peripheral blood. Made up of roughly 8 highly homologous variants, a TCR beta motif appeared characteristic of ankylosing spondylitis blood.

This clonotype occurred many times. Its specificity is not known. Quantitative 5'-RACE with molecular barcodes produced the TCR beta libraries. From the 5' RACE reads, TCRdb called clonotypes with MiXCR, one entry per CDR3 protein. The sample consists of under 250,000 distinct CDR3 sequences, roughly 8% of them appearing once. V was clipped by 7 bases and J by 3 bases; unmatched bases: 6. This CDR3 is built from 14 residues. The TCR comes from a female donor with ankylosing spondylitis or in good health (not recorded which). This chain connects TRBV12-3 or TRBV12-4 to TRBJ1-1, with 9 bases lining up with TRBD1. Specimen: blood, either unsorted or a sorted T cell fraction (not recorded which). This CDR3 reads CASTRTGVYTEAFF. The CDR3 DNA sequence: TGTGCCAGCACCCGGACAGGGGTGTACACTGAAGCTTTCTTT.